The sequence of this TCR beta chain was determined in a study of T cells in Graves' hyperthyroidism and ophthalmopathy. Study at large: Once the initial diagnosis was made, peripheral blood was obtained before any treatment.

This clonotype has a count of ten or more. Its antigen remains unidentified. The study's findings and limits: Most thyroid clonotypes with frequency above 0.001 were detected in blood. The authors' 13 V-J model separated ophthalmopathy from stable hyperthyroidism.

RNA transcripts provided the source from which TCR beta CDR3 regions were amplified. In the first-round RT-PCR of the TCR CDR3, the HTBI primer set was used. One entry per CDR3 protein, called by TCRdb with MiXCR from the multiplex PCR reads. The sample has about 59,000 distinct CDR3 sequences, under 70% seen once. The ends lost 2 bases at V and 7 bases at J; junction bases unmatched: 5. The CDR3 has 14 residues. CDR1 is SGHNT, CDR2 YYREEE, per germline (reference sequence). The sample consisted of blood. The chain joins TRBV5-4 to TRBJ2-1; 8 bases agree with TRBD2. This TCR was sampled from a woman aged 60-75 years with Graves' ophthalmopathy. CDR3 sequence reads: CASSLSSGVNEQFF. The CDR3, as DNA: TGTGCCAGCAGCTTAAGTAGCGGGGTTAATGAGCAGTTCTTC.